The 18 T cell receptor beta chains below all came from one sample that was sequenced in a study of neurological immune-mediated disorders. TCRdb redid the calling of the 5' RACE reads with MiXCR, one entry per CDR3 protein. In the table there are 20,000 to 30,000 distinct CDR3 sequences, around an eighth of which are singletons. Sequencing input: PBMCs. Source of these receptors: a woman aged 60-70 years with HTLV-1-associated myelopathy (HAM/TSP).

There are many counts of this clonotype. This chain links TRBV12-3 or TRBV12-4 with TRBJ1-1, with TRBD1 matching over 7 bases. V gave up 1 base and J gave up 4 bases; unmatched junction bases: 6. The CDR3 spans 15 residues. CDR3 bases: TGTGCCAGCAGTTTAGACCGACAGGGACCCACTGAAGCTTTCTTT. Its translation: CASSLDRQGPTEAFF.

This clonotype was seen ten or more times. This chain connects TRBV20-1 to TRBJ1-1; maybe TRBD1 (5 bases). Trimming took 4 bases from V and 5 from J, leaving 17 bases between them. This CDR3 has 14 residues. The germline CDR1 and CDR2 sequences are DFQATT and SNEGSKA (reference sequence). The chain's CDR3 is CSATRWAGITEAFF. The CDR3 nucleotides are TGCAGTGCTACCAGGTGGGCAGGGATTACTGAAGCTTTCTTT.

This clonotype was seen more than once but under ten times. This chain joins TRBV13 and TRBJ1-2; maybe TRBD1 (6 bases). The CDR3 totals 16 residues. Trimming removed 11 bases at V and 3 bases at J, with 25 bases between. Germline V gene lookup returns CDR1 PRHDT and CDR2 FYEKMQ (reference sequence). CDR3 sequence reads: CAGSGHRASVDYGYTF. In nucleotides, the CDR3 is TGTGCCGGCTCGGGACATCGGGCCTCGGTGGACTATGGCTACACCTTC.

At least ten counts were recorded for this clonotype. The J gene is TRBJ2-2, the V gene TRBV7-6; D uncertain. Trimming removed 5 bases from V and 7 bases from J, with 11 bases in between. The germline V gene has CDR1 SGHVS and CDR2 FNYEAQ. The CDR3 spans 13 residues. The CDR3 coding sequence is TGTGCCAGCAGCCCCAGTGAGATCGGGGAGCTGTTTTTT. Translated, it gives CASSPSEIGELFF.

This clonotype was seen ten or more times. The V call is TRBV20-1, the J call TRBJ2-1, with D unresolved. The CDR3 is 12 amino acids. Germline values: CDR1 DFQATT, CDR2 SNEGSKA (reference sequence). V was clipped by 6 bases and J by 9 bases, with 15 bases between them. CDR3 coding DNA: TGCAGTGCCCCTCCCCCTTTCGGTGAGCAGTTCTTC. It is translated as CSAPPPFGEQFF.

This chain uses TRBV19 with TRBJ2-5; the match to TRBD1 covers 7 bases. Trimming removed 7 bases from V and 5 bases from J; junction bases left unmatched: 7. The germline CDR1 and CDR2 sequences are LNHDA and SQIVND (reference sequence). This CDR3 comprises 13 residues. The CDR3 coding sequence is TGTGCCAGTAAGACCACAGGGGATGAGACCCAGTACTTC. Its translation: CASKTTGDETQYF.

The table lists this clonotype with many counts. The chain recombines TRBV7-8 with TRBJ2-3; TRBD2 is a possible D gene (6 bases). CDR1 is SGHVS, CDR2 FQNEAQ, per germline. Trimming pared 4 bases from V and 0 bases from J, leaving 14 bases between. This CDR3 contains 16 residues. The CDR3 DNA reads TGTGCCAGCAGCTCCCTTCTGGGGGGTAGCACAGATACGCAGTATTTT. It yields the protein CASSSLLGGSTDTQYF. The full variable domain, in which reference TRBV7-8 and TRBJ2-3 provide the parts outside the CDR3, is GAGVSQSPRYKVAKRGQDVALRCDPISGHVSLFWYQQALGQGPEFLTYFQNEAQLDKSGLPSDRFFAERPEGSVSTLKIQRTQQEDSAVYLCASSSLLGGSTDTQYFGPGTRLTVL.

This clonotype showed up many times. The chain has TRBV29-1 and TRBJ2-5; maybe TRBD2 (5 bases). CDR1 is SQVTM, CDR2 ANQGSEA, per germline. The CDR3 runs 10 residues. The V end was cut by 7 bases, the J end by 5 bases, with 8 bases between. The CDR3 sequence: CSAGSETQYF. The CDR3 nucleotides read TGCAGCGCGGGAAGTGAGACCCAGTACTTC.

This chain links TRBV27 with TRBJ2-3; D might be TRBD1 (6 bases). CDR1 is MNHEY and CDR2 is SMNVEV in the germline V gene (reference sequence). Trimming removed 7 bases from V and 2 bases from J, with 16 bases in between. This CDR3 region has 15 residues. The CDR3 nucleotides are TGTGCCAGCAAGAGACAGGATCGCCCCACAGATACGCAGTATTTT. This translates into CASKRQDRPTDTQYF.

CDR3 residues: CASSFIRVGRLQVNNEQFF. The CDR3 nucleotides are TGTGCCAGCAGTTTTATCAGGGTAGGCCGTCTGCAAGTAAACAATGAGCAGTTCTTC. The rearrangement links TRBV7-8 to TRBJ2-1; a possible D gene is TRBD1 (5 bases). Germline V gene data show CDR1 as SGHVS and CDR2 as FQNEAQ. The CDR3 is 19 amino acids. The ends were cut back, 6 bases at V and 5 bases at J, with 29 bases in the middle.

This clonotype was recorded many times. The gene calls are TRBV5-1 and TRBJ2-1; D is perhaps TRBD2 (6 bases). This CDR3 comprises 17 residues. Per germline, CDR1 SGHRS and CDR2 YFSETQ. Trimming pared 0 bases from V and 5 bases from J, leaving 18 bases between. The CDR3 DNA sequence: TGCGCCAGCAGCTTGGAATGGAGGGTATTAGGAGACAATGAGCAGTTCTTC. It translates to CASSLEWRVLGDNEQFF.

In this sample, this clonotype turned up a few times. The rearrangement joins TRBV20-1 to TRBJ1-5; D remains unclear. The CDR3 is 15 amino acids. The V end lost 0 bases, the J end lost 3 bases, and 12 bases lay between the germline ends. Germline lookup yields CDR1 DFQATT and CDR2 SNEGSKA (reference sequence). The CDR3 spells CSARDRTAPNQPQHF. CDR3 DNA sequence: TGCAGTGCTAGAGATCGAACAGCCCCCAATCAGCCCCAGCATTTT.

This sequence joins TRBV18 and TRBJ2-2; D ambiguous. Germline values: CDR1 KGHSH, CDR2 LQKENI. The CDR3 sequence is 14 residues long. This CDR3 is CVSSPLLGTGELFF. Written as DNA, the CDR3 is TGTGTTAGCTCACCACTGCTAGGCACCGGGGAGCTGTTTTTT.

This clonotype was counted many times. The chain is built from TRBV5-5 and TRBJ1-2, with a weak D call TRBD1 (6 bases). The germline V and J ends were trimmed by 4 bases and 6 bases, with 13 bases remaining between them. The CDR3 length is 13 residues. CDR1 and CDR2 (germline): SGHKS, YYEKEE (reference sequence). The CDR3 reads CASSHRQGNGYTF. The CDR3 DNA follows: TGTGCCAGCAGCCACCGTCAGGGGAATGGCTACACCTTC.

In this sample, this clonotype turned up many times. V and J are TRBV10-3 and TRBJ2-2; 8 bases agree with TRBD2. Trimming took 7 bases from V and 4 from J; bases not matched to a gene: 14. CDR3 size: 17 residues. The germline gives CDR1 ENHRY, CDR2 SYGVKD. CDR3 coding DNA: TGTGCCATCAAGCGGGAGAGGGGACGGTGGGGCACCGGGGAGCTGTTTTTT. It encodes CAIKRERGRWGTGELFF.

The sample holds many counts of this clonotype. V usage is TRBV20-1 and J usage is TRBJ1-1, with a possible D match to TRBD1 (5 bases). CDR1 DFQATT and CDR2 SNEGSKA come from the germline V gene (reference sequence). V lost 3 bases to trimming and J lost 1 base, with 12 bases between them. The CDR3 consists of 14 residues. The CDR3 sequence is CSASRVTKNTEAFF. CDR3 nucleotides: TGCAGTGCTAGCAGGGTCACAAAGAACACTGAAGCTTTCTTT.

V gene TRBV9 combines with J gene TRBJ1-4, with 7 bases matching TRBD1. The CDR3 has 15 residues. V gave up 4 bases and J gave up 4 bases; unmatched junction bases: 7. CDR1 is SGDLS, CDR2 YYNGEE, per germline. The CDR3 here is CASSSRQGVNEKLFF. CDR3 coding DNA: TGTGCCAGCAGCTCCCGACAGGGCGTTAATGAAAAACTGTTTTTT. Full variable domain (rest looked up from reference TRBV9 and TRBJ1-4): DSGVTQTPKHLITATGQRVTLRCSPRSGDLSVYWYQQSLDQGLQFLIQYYNGEERAKGNILERFSAQQFPDLHSELNLSSLELGDSALYFCASSSRQGVNEKLFFGSGTQLSVL.

This clonotype was recorded many times. This chain links TRBV5-8 with TRBJ2-5; D not resolved. Trimming took 3 bases from V and 1 from J, leaving 13 bases between them. The CDR3 totals 15 residues. Germline CDR1 and CDR2: SGHTS and YDEGEE. The CDR3 here is CASSSRTVLQETQYF. CDR3 sequence (DNA): TGTGCCAGCAGCTCGCGGACGGTTCTCCAAGAGACCCAGTACTTC.